Listed here is a single T cell receptor (beta chain). This CDR3 region has 11 residues. Germline V gene lookup returns CDR1 DFQATT and CDR2 SNEGSKA (reference sequence). J was trimmed by 12 bases and V by 6 bases; bases with no gene match: 7. The data belong to a study of cytomegalovirus exposure and HLA in healthy donors. Across the whole study: An early data release held tens of millions of unique TCRs from HLA-typed donors.

With 60 Vbeta and 13 Jbeta primers, the PCR was carried out. Some clones are missing from TCRdb's copy, which holds only in-frame ones; the method was immunoSEQ multiplex PCR. The table includes 220,000 or so clones, about 70% detected once. Sequenced input: PBMCs. This TCR was sampled from a woman in her 30s in good health and CMV-seronegative. This chain joins TRBV20-1 and TRBJ2-1; 8 nucleotides agree with TRBD2. CDR3 DNA: TGCAGTGCCAAGAGCGGGAGTGGGCAGTTCTTC. Its translation: CSAKSGSGQFF.